The source of this T cell receptor beta chain is a study of T cells in localized non-small cell lung cancer (dated by TCRdb to 2018 to 2021). In the study overall: The study examined T cell repertoires in 236 patients with early-stage NSCLC and compared tumors with uninvolved tumor-adjacent lungs. The mean age of the NSCLC patients was approximately 71 years, with 130 or so men and 95 to 110 women. All 230 or so NSCLC patients in the cohort were treatment-naive and had localized lung tumors that were resected. Results the study describes overall, beyond this receptor: Because of the exploratory design, TCR variables were selected using unadjusted p-values without false-discovery rate correction. Longer overall survival was associated with higher T cell density in blood, whereas shorter survival was associated with higher clonality in adjacent lung. Because multi-region tumor sequencing was not done, intratumor heterogeneity could not be ruled out. A median of around 57 of the top 100 tumor clones were detected in paired uninvolved adjacent lung, and 25 to 35 of these tumor clones were also found among the top 100 clones of the paired uninvolved adjacent lung. Uninvolved tumor-adjacent lung showed the highest T cell clonality, higher than tumor, which suggests more focused antigenic responses in the uninvolved tumor-adjacent lung.

A note on this clone: The antigen this receptor binds is unknown. Base quality data are lacking; no much larger clone is found one base away.

The immunoSEQ Assay was used to sequence TCR beta CDR3 regions from DNA. From the authors' description of their analysis: T cell density was computed as TCR beta template counts normalized to usable DNA estimated by amplifying housekeeping genes. Using the preseqR package, richness was estimated by extrapolating to 120,000 templates for tissue samples and 400,000 templates for PBMC samples. Clonality was taken to be one minus Pielou's evenness. Differential abundance testing on productive amino-acid clonotypes, with a minimum total count of 5 and an alpha of 0.1, was used to identify tissue-enriched TCRs. The Jaccard Index and the Morisita Overlap Index were used to quantify repertoire overlap between compartments. GLIPH grouped TCR beta CDR3s together with public tetramer-defined viral CDR3s, and a viral motif had to include at least three viral sequences and show V-gene enrichment. The table was pulled from immuneACCESS by TCRdb, which kept in-frame rearrangements only. Such tables lose some clones; where checked, under half of the loss comes from unresolved V genes, and the rest has no known cause. D and trimming were read from the DNA, whereas the V and J calls and clone size are those reported in that table. This sample holds about 6,800 clones; roughly half were observed only once. Of the sample, around 4% is held by the ten largest clones.

CDR1 and CDR2 (GTSNPN, SVGIG) derive from the germline V gene (reference sequence). V and J lose 4 bases and 1 base, and a span of 4 bases separates them. The CDR3 goes from the cysteine to the phenylalanine over 11 residues. Only the CDR3 DNA stays, 33 bases, in frame from base 1. The chain is made from TRBV30 and TRBJ1-1; the D gene remains uncertain. The clonotype originates from a man aged 35-75 years with stage I lung adenocarcinoma. Sequencing was performed on lymph node tissue, taken before any cancer treatment. The nucleotides are TGTGCCTGGACCACGAACACTGAAGCTTTCTTT. This encodes CAWTTNTEAFF.